The TCR beta chain described here comes from a study of STAT5B mutations in CD4+ large granular lymphocyte leukemia. Sequencing was performed with immunoSEQ multiplex PCR; in TCRdb, only in-frame clones are kept and a portion is missing. The table has 25,000 to 35,000 clones, around 81% seen once. Trimming took off 10 bases at V and 4 bases at J, with 17 bases between the two ends. Looked up from germline, CDR1 is MNHEY and CDR2 is SVGAGI. The CDR3 length is 14 residues. Sequenced sample: CD4+ T cells from blood buffy coats. The chain is built from TRBV6-5 and TRBJ1-5; D remains unclear. This TCR was sampled from a human donor in good health. CDR3: CATSDPQTNQPQHF. DNA of the CDR3: TGTGCCACTTCGGATCCTCAGACAAATCAGCCCCAGCATTTT.